Presented here are 22 T cell receptor beta chains from one specimen sequenced in a study of T cell clusters in autoimmune cytopenias. Multiplex touch-down PCR amplified TRB using TRB-A and TRB-B pools in one tube. TCRdb reanalyzed the multiplex PCR reads and collapses them to one entry per CDR3 protein, without DNA. The record lists over 9,500 distinct CDR3 sequences, of which the ten most abundant hold roughly 20%. Some 38,000 genome equivalents of blood DNA were amplified for TRB. The same sample was also studied in work on T cell repertoires in aging, cancer and after chemotherapy.

Material: peripheral blood. These receptors originate from a human donor in good health.

This sequence joins TRBV6-5 and TRBJ1-1; as DNA is missing, the TRBD1 call by TCRdb cannot be tested. Germline V gene sequence: CDR1 MNHEY, CDR2 SVGAGI. There are 13 residues in the CDR3. The CDR3 sequence is CAVLPGGGTEAFF.

This clonotype counts as medium-sized by frequency. The V and J genes are TRBV7-6 and TRBJ1-5. This CDR3 is built from 14 residues. Germline V gene sequence: CDR1 SGHVS, CDR2 FNYEAQ. The CDR3 protein is CASAEGPRDQPQHF. The full variable domain, rest sourced from reference TRBV7-6 and TRBJ1-5, is GAGVSQSPRYKVTKRGQDVALRCDPISGHVSLYWYRQALGQGPEFLTYFNYEAQQDKSGLPNDRFSAERPEGSISTLTIQRTEQRDSAMYRCASAEGPRDQPQHFGDGTRLSIL.

This clonotype is classed as medium-sized by frequency. The rearrangement uses TRBV7-2 and TRBJ2-1. Per the germline V gene, CDR1 is SGHTA and CDR2 is FQGNSA. The CDR3 spans 11 residues. The CDR3 loop is CASSPYNEQFF.

The chain is built from TRBV24-1 and TRBJ2-3; there is no DNA to check the TCRdb D call of TRBD1. This CDR3 has 19 residues. The germline V gene has CDR1 KGHDR and CDR2 SFDVKD. The CDR3 sequence: CATSDPGQGVGSPTDTQYF.

Its frequency marks this clonotype as medium-sized. The V call is TRBV19, the J call TRBJ2-7; TCRdb indicates TRBD2, and absent DNA this call remains unverified. This CDR3 has 13 amino acids. CDR1 and CDR2 from the germline V gene are LNHDA and SQIVND (reference sequence). CDR3 amino acids: CASRSGGADEQYF.

The chain couples TRBV18 to TRBJ1-1; TCRdb calls TRBD1, which cannot be checked without DNA. The CDR3 runs to 15 residues. Germline V CDR1 and CDR2: KGHSH, LQKENI. The CDR3 sequence: CASSPTGTGGTEAFF.

Here the CDR3 reads CASSLGGDQPQHF. J is TRBJ1-5 and V is TRBV7-2; TCRdb picks TRBD1, but there is no DNA to check that call. CDR1 and CDR2 (germline): SGHTA, FQGNSA. This CDR3 comprises 13 residues. Full variable domain (outside the CDR3, taken from reference TRBV7-2 and TRBJ1-5): GAGVSQSPSNKVTEKGKDVELRCDPISGHTALYWYRQSLGQGLEFLIYFQGNSAPDKSGLPSDRFSAERTGGSVSTLTIQRTQQEDSAVYLCASSLGGDQPQHFGDGTRLSIL.

The chain links TRBV27 to TRBJ1-5; the D call of TRBD1 rests on TCRdb alone, since no DNA is present to check it. This CDR3 is built from 15 residues. Germline CDR1 reads MNHEY; CDR2 reads SMNVEV (reference sequence). The CDR3 region is CASSPGQGGNQPQHF.

This clonotype ranks as medium-sized in terms of frequency. J is TRBJ1-6 and V is TRBV5-6; TCRdb indicates TRBD1, and absent DNA this call remains unverified. The CDR3 contains 16 residues. Per the germline V gene, CDR1 is SGHDT and CDR2 is YYEEEE. The CDR3 reads CASSSTGGRLVSPLHF. Combining the CDR3 with reference TRBV5-6 and TRBJ1-6 gives the whole variable domain DAGVTQSPTHLIKTRGQQVTLRCSPKSGHDTVSWYQQALGQGPQFIFQYYEEEERQRGNFPDRFSGHQFPNYSSELNVNALLLGDSALYLCASSSTGGRLVSPLHFGNGTRLTVT.

The rearrangement uses TRBV20-1 and TRBJ1-5; TCRdb's D call of TRBD1 is untestable without DNA. The germline V gene encodes CDR1 DFQATT and CDR2 SNEGSKA (reference sequence). There are 16 residues in the CDR3. This CDR3 is CSAPENRQGNNQPQHF.

The V call is TRBV6-2 or TRBV6-3, the J call TRBJ1-3; the D call from TCRdb, TRBD1, cannot be confirmed without DNA. The CDR3 is 14 residues long. Germline-derived CDR1 and CDR2 are MNHEY and SVGEGT. The CDR3 loop reads CASTRQGVGNTIYF.

This clonotype is medium-sized by frequency. This chain links TRBV19 with TRBJ1-2. CDR1 and CDR2 from the germline V gene are LNHDA and SQIVND (reference sequence). The CDR3 has 13 residues. The CDR3 loop is CASTLLGTYGYTF.

This clonotype shows up as medium-sized by frequency. The chain employs TRBV19 and TRBJ1-6; TCRdb's D call, TRBD1, is unchecked because there is no DNA. The CDR3 is 14 residues long. Germline assignment: CDR1 LNHDA and CDR2 SQIVND (reference sequence). The CDR3 is CASNEIPQGSPLHF.

The J gene is TRBJ2-1, the V gene TRBV7-2; no DNA is available, so the TRBD1 call from TCRdb remains unchecked. This CDR3 region has 15 residues. Per the germline V gene, CDR1 is SGHTA and CDR2 is FQGNSA. CDR3 loop: CASSRAGTGGNEQFF.

This sequence joins TRBV5-5 and TRBJ2-1. The CDR3 is 14 residues long. The germline CDR1 and CDR2 sequences are SGHKS and YYEKEE (reference sequence). The CDR3 sequence: CASSQTSSYNEQFF.

The gene calls are TRBV5-6 and TRBJ1-5. The CDR3 covers 12 residues. The V gene's germline CDR1 is SGHDT and CDR2 YYEEEE. The CDR3 loop reads CASSQDGQPQHF. The variable domain in full, completed from reference TRBV5-6 and TRBJ1-5, reads DAGVTQSPTHLIKTRGQQVTLRCSPKSGHDTVSWYQQALGQGPQFIFQYYEEEERQRGNFPDRFSGHQFPNYSSELNVNALLLGDSALYLCASSQDGQPQHFGDGTRLSIL.

Frequency places this clonotype as medium-sized. The chain combines TRBV5-5 with TRBJ2-5. This CDR3 contains 15 residues. Germline V gene lookup returns CDR1 SGHKS and CDR2 YYEKEE (reference sequence). This CDR3 is CASSPLLQQRETQYF.

V is TRBV20-1 and J is TRBJ2-7; lacking DNA, the TRBD1 call made by TCRdb goes unchecked. This CDR3 region has 12 residues. Germline V gene data show CDR1 as DFQATT and CDR2 as SNEGSKA (reference sequence). The CDR3 is CSARGNWYEQYF.

This chain connects TRBV6-2 or TRBV6-3 to TRBJ2-6; the D call of TRBD1 rests on TCRdb alone, since no DNA is present to check it. The CDR3 extends over 14 amino acids. Germline V gene lookup returns CDR1 MNHEY and CDR2 SVGEGT. CDR3 in amino acids: CASSRGPGANVLTF.

The genes are TRBV11-2 and TRBJ2-2; TCRdb's D call of TRBD1 is untestable without DNA. The germline gives CDR1 SGHAT, CDR2 FQNNGV. The CDR3 loop spans 14 amino acids. The CDR3 spells CASSLWGANGELFF.

This chain joins TRBV7-9 and TRBJ2-2; TCRdb proposes TRBD1, but this gene call is untestable without DNA. This CDR3 has 15 amino acids. Germline lookup yields CDR1 SEHNR and CDR2 FQNEAQ (reference sequence). CDR3: CASSPSGPNTGELFF. Full variable domain (missing parts from reference TRBV7-9 and TRBJ2-2): DTGVSQNPRHKITKRGQNVTFRCDPISEHNRLYWYRQTLGQGPEFLTYFQNEAQLEKSRLLSDRFSAERPKGSFSTLEIQRTEQGDSAMYLCASSPSGPNTGELFFGEGSRLTVL.

The rearrangement joins TRBV6-5 to TRBJ1-1; the TRBD1 assignment by TCRdb is unverifiable without DNA. Germline assignment: CDR1 MNHEY and CDR2 SVGAGI. The CDR3 is 15 residues long. The CDR3 protein is CASRRSQGENTEAFF.